Listed below are T cell receptor beta chains from one sample, sequenced in a study of graft-versus-host responses after intestinal transplantation. This table comes from immunoSEQ multiplex PCR, and its TCRdb copy is limited to in-frame clones, with some not included. Altogether approximately 78,000 clones are present, around nine tenths being singletons, with the ten largest covering 8%. These receptors' antigens are unknown. The sequencing used unstimulated CD8+ T cells sorted from spleen or lymph node cells, collected before transplant. These receptor sequences come from a human donor who was the organ donor for an intestinal transplant. The CDR3 runs from the conserved cysteine through the conserved F or W. D genes are given only for firm matches. Size values are once, few and many counts, or a class for expanded clones, and some rows have none.

CDR3 protein | CDR3 DNA | V gene | clone size | D gene | J gene
CASSDNSAGDTIYF | TGCGCCAGCAGCGACAATAGCGCCGGCGACACCATATATTTT | TRBV5-1 | few | . | TRBJ1-3
CASSLGLTGAGANVLTF | TGTGCCAGCAGCTTAGGGTTGACAGGGGCTGGGGCCAACGTCCTGACTTTC | TRBV7-3 | once | TRBD1 | TRBJ2-6
CASSLSGGGNTIYF | TGTGCCAGCAGTCTCTCCGGGGGTGGAAACACCATATATTTT | TRBV27 | once | . | TRBJ1-3
CAWSRSGNTIYF | TGTGCCTGGAGTAGGTCTGGAAACACCATATATTTT | TRBV30 | . | . | TRBJ1-3
CASSLGQGVTEQYF | TGTGCCAGCAGCCTGGGACAGGGGGTTACCGAGCAGTACTTC | TRBV7-6 | . | TRBD1 | TRBJ2-7
CASSFRSGEKLFF | TGTGCCAGCAGTTTCCGGAGTGGCGAAAAACTGTTTTTT | TRBV6-5 | . | . | TRBJ1-4
CASSSDGRITEAFF | TGTGCCAGCAGCTCGGACGGGAGAATCACTGAAGCTTTCTTT | TRBV7-9 | . | . | TRBJ1-1
CASSYIAEQYF | TGTGCCAGCAGTTACATCGCCGAGCAGTACTTC | TRBV11-1 | few | . | TRBJ2-7
CAWNQPGTADLTYEQYF | TGTGCCTGGAACCAACCCGGGACAGCCGACCTAACCTACGAGCAGTACTTC | TRBV30 | . | TRBD1 | TRBJ2-7
CASSFNGGAWETQYF | TGTGCCAGCAGTTTCAACGGGGGGGCGTGGGAGACCCAGTACTTC | TRBV28 | . | TRBD2 | TRBJ2-5
CASMTLHSNQPQHF | TGTGCCAGCATGACGTTGCATAGCAATCAGCCCCAGCATTTT | TRBV28 | . | . | TRBJ1-5
CASSLEGPYNEQFF | TGTGCCAGCAGCTTGGAGGGGCCCTACAATGAGCAGTTCTTC | TRBV5-6 | . | . | TRBJ2-1